This T cell receptor (beta chain) was sequenced for a study of blood T cell repertoires in COVID-19 (dated by TCRdb to 2018 to 2020). Some background on the complete study: Samples covering the acute and convalescent phases of COVID-19 were provided by collaborators in the United States, Italy and Spain. The prospective study material was composed of cDNA or gDNA derived from T cells, B-cell-depleted T cells, or PBMCs. Subjects who had been exposed to COVID-19, were actively infected with it, or had recovered from it provided the deeply sampled blood TCRbeta repertoires that made up the dataset. The repertoires were made available in a free public database intended to serve as a resource for research on the immune response to SARS-CoV-2. Samples were obtained from the ongoing ImmuneRACE study (first 160 participants) and from about 1,300 subjects provided by 6 global collaborators. Nearly every sample came with metadata listing a de-identified subject ID, COVID-19 status, age in years and sex. Where available, HLA class I and class II types were obtained from metadata supplied by the sample provider rather than from assay-based typing. Results the study describes overall, beyond this receptor: How much clinical and demographic metadata was included differed by source and by participant, and the metadata was provided uncurated.

For CDR1 and CDR2, the germline V gene lists LGHNA and YNFKEQ. CDR3 length: 15 amino acids, cysteine to phenylalanine. Only CDR3 DNA remains: 45 bases, in frame from the first base. The junction shows trimming of 1 base on V and 2 bases on J, plus 10 bases between the germline ends. The immunoSEQ Assay, a bias-controlled multiplex PCR, was used to amplify TCRbeta CDR3 regions from genomic DNA. On the authors' methods: Nucleated cell counts per sample were estimated from amplification of reference gene primers within the assay. To quantify the absolute abundance of each unique TCRbeta CDR3 rearrangement, sequence reads were collapsed and filtered. Productive Simpson clonality was computed per sample as the square root of Simpson's diversity index over productive rearrangements. TCRdb took this table from immuneACCESS and kept in-frame rearrangements with V and J called. Such tables lack part of the clones; where checked against another copy, unresolved V genes explain under half of the gap, and the rest is unexplained. That table furnishes V, J and clone size, whereas the DNA furnished D and trimming. The sample records almost 400,000 clones, 80% to 90% of which are singletons. 2% to 2.5% of the sample goes to the ten largest clones.

With regard to this clone: Its antigen is not yet known. No base quality values were provided; no much bigger clone lies one nucleotide off.

At one collaborating source in Seattle, patients were enrolled during active infection and were followed longitudinally through the course of disease. Each collaborating institution followed its own protocols to collect whole blood in K2EDTA tubes. For TCRbeta analysis, collaborators shipped samples in one of three forms: frozen whole blood, isolated PBMCs, or DNA extracted from either of those sample types. The V and J segments used are TRBV4-2 and TRBJ2-3; TRBD2 might be the D gene, on 5 matching bases. This TCR derives from a woman between 55 and 75 years old with COVID-19, enrolled during active disease. Sequencing was done on a sample of peripheral blood. The sequenced DNA: TGTGCCAGCAGCCAAGTGAAAGCGGCCACAGATACGCAGTATTTT. This codes for CASSQVKAATDTQYF.